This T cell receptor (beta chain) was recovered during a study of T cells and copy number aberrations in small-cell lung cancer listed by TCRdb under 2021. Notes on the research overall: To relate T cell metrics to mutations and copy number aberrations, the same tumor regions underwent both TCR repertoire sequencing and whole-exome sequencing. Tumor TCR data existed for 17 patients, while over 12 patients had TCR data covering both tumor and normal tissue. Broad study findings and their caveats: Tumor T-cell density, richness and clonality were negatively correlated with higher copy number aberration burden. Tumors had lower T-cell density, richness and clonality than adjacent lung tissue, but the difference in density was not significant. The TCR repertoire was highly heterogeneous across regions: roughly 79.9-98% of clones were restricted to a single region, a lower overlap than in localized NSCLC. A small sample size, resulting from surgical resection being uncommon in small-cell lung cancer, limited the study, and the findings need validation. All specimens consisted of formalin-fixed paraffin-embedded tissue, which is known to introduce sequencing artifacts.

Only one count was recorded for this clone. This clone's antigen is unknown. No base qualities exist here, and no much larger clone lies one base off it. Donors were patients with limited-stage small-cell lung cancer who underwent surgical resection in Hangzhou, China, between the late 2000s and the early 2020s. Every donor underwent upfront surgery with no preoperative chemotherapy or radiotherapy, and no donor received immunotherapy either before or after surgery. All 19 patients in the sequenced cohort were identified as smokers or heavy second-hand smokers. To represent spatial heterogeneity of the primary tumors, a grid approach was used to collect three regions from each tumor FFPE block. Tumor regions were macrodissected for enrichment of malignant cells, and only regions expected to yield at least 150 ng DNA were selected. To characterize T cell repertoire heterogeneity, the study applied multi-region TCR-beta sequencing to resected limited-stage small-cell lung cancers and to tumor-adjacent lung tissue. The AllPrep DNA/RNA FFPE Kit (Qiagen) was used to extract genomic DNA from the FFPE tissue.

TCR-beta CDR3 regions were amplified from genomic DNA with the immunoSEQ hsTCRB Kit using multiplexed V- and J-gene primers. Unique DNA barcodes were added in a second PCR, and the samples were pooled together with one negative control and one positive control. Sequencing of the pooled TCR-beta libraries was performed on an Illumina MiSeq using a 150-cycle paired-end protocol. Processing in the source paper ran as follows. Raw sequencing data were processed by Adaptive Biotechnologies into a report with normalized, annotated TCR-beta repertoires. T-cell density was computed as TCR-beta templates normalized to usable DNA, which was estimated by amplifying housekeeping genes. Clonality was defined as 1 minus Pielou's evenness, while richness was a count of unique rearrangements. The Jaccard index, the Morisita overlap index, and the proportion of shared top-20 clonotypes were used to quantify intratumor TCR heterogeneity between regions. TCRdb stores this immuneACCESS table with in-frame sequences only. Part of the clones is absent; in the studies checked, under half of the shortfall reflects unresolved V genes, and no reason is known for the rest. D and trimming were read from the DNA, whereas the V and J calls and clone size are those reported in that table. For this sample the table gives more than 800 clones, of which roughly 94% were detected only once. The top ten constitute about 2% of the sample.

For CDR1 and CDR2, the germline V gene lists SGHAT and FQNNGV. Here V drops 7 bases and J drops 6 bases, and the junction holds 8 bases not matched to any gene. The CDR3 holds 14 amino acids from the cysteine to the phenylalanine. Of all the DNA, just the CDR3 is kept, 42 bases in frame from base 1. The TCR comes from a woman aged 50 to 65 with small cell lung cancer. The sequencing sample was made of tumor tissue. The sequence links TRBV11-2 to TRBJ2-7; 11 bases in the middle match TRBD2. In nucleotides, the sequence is TGTGCCAGCACCCCCGGGACTAGCGGTGGCGAGCAGTACTTC. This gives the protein CASTPGTSGGEQYF.